The clone carrying this T cell receptor (beta chain) was observed a handful of times. This CDR3 has 12 residues. The germline gives CDR1 SGHDN, CDR2 FVKESK. V gave up 4 bases and J gave up 6 bases, with 10 bases separating them. The entry originates in a study of T-cell reconstitution after alpha-beta-depleted transplantation in children. Unique molecular identifiers tagged the TCRbeta library. TCRdb independently ran MiXCR on the PCR reads; one entry per CDR3 protein. Among around 190,000 distinct CDR3 sequences listed, roughly 6.6% were seen once. The rearrangement uses TRBV14 and TRBJ2-7; a possible D gene is TRBD2 (6 bases). Sequences were derived from PBMCs, sampled before TCRalphabeta/CD19-depleted stem cell transplant. The TCR was taken from a boy younger than 10 with acute lymphoblastic leukemia, due to receive a stem cell transplant. The CDR3 loop reads CASSRDSREQYF. CDR3 bases: TGTGCCAGCAGCCGGGACTCTCGCGAGCAGTACTTC.